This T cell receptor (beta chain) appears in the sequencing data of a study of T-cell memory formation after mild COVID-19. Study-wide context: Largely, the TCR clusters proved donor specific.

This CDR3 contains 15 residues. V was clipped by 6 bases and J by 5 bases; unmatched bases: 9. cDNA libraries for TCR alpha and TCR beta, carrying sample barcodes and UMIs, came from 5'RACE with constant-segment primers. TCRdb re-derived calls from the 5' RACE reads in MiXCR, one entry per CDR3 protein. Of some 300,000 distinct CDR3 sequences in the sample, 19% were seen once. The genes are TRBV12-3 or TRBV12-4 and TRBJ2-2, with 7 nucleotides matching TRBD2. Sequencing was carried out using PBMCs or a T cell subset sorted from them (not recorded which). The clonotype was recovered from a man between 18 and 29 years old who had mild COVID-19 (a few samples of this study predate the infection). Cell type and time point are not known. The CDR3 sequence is CASSRILGGTGELFF. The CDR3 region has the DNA TGTGCCAGCAGCCGCATTCTCGGGGGGACCGGGGAGCTGTTTTTT.